Sequencing of this T cell receptor (beta chain) was carried out in a study of shared clonotypes between healthy human individuals. Study-level points and caveats: Researchers sampled blood only, noting tissue repertoires likely differ. The study found lower generation probabilities in non-shared clonotypes than in those shared by all four donors.

V was trimmed by 6 bases and J by 3 bases, leaving 11 bases between them. Germline V gene data show CDR1 as SEHNR and CDR2 as FQNEAQ (reference sequence). The CDR3 is made up of 13 amino acids. Concerning this clone itself: The antigen remains undetermined.

Each subset's genomic DNA was split evenly across several immunoSEQ plates. Clones were sequenced by immunoSEQ multiplex PCR, and TCRdb holds only the in-frame ones, with some missing. There are about 2.5 million clones in the sample; 85% to 95% occur only once, and about 0.36% lies in the top ten. Material for sequencing was naive CD4+ T cells from PBMCs. Subset in this sample: CD45RA+ positively selected. The receptor was isolated from a man younger than 30 in good health. Some clones in this sample may be carry-over from other donors' samples. The rearrangement joins TRBV7-9 to TRBJ1-1; D is unresolved. CDR3 nucleotides: TGTGCCAGCAGTTTTTTCCGGGACACTGAAGCTTTCTTT. Its translation is CASSFFRDTEAFF. The whole variable domain, remainder taken from reference TRBV7-9 and TRBJ1-1, is DTGVSQNPRHKITKRGQNVTFRCDPISEHNRLYWYRQTLGQGPEFLTYFQNEAQLEKSRLLSDRFSAERPKGSFSTLEIQRTEQGDSAMYLCASSFFRDTEAFFGQGTRLTVV.